This TCR beta chain derives from a study of Graves' ophthalmopathy and Graves' hyperthyroidism. Germline CDR1 MNHEY, CDR2 SVGAGI. Trimming pared 6 bases from V and 1 base from J, leaving 9 bases between. The CDR3 runs to 13 residues. For repertoire sequencing, the TCR beta CDR3 regions were amplified from RNA transcripts. Following a first-round RT-PCR that used HTBI primers, a second-round multiplex PCR was carried out. Using its own MiXCR run on the multiplex PCR reads, TCRdb lists one record per CDR3 protein. The repertoire holds around 1.1 million distinct CDR3 sequences, with 35% to 40% as singletons.

Source material: peripheral blood or thyroid tissue (not recorded which). This receptor was identified in an adult man with Graves' hyperthyroidism. The rearrangement uses TRBV6-5 and TRBJ2-5; D gene unclear. CDR3 residues: CASSVSSQETQYF. The CDR3 DNA is TGTGCCAGCAGCGTTAGCTCCCAAGAGACCCAGTACTTC.